This record covers a single T cell receptor beta chain. The sample is drawn from a study of control samples from healthy donors and cancer patients. CDR1 is SNHLY, CDR2 FYNNEI, per germline. The CDR3 runs 14 residues. V gave up 9 bases and J gave up 5 bases; unmatched junction bases: 9. Data came from immunoSEQ multiplex PCR; TCRdb stores just in-frame clones and leaves some out. The sample includes 100,000 to 150,000 clones, about nine tenths of them seen just once. This clonotype originated in a middle-aged man in good health. The V gene is TRBV2, the J gene TRBJ2-5; 10 bases map to TRBD1. Sequenced input: blood. CDR3: CARKRDRGRETQYF. CDR3 in DNA: TGTGCCAGAAAAAGGGACAGGGGTCGTGAGACCCAGTACTTC. Based on the CDR3 plus reference TRBV2 and TRBJ2-5, the full variable domain is EPEVTQTPSHQVTQMGQEVILRCVPISNHLYFYWYRQILGQKVEFLVSFYNNEISEKSEIFDDQFSVERPDGSNFTLKIRSTKLEDSAMYFCARKRDRGRETQYFGPGTRLLVL.